This TCR beta chain is drawn from a study of identical twins. Every one of the donors was a healthy Caucasian. From the 5' RACE reads, TCRdb called clonotypes with MiXCR, one entry per CDR3 protein. Altogether 500,000 to 650,000 distinct CDR3 sequences are present, more than 20% being singletons, with the ten largest covering about 0.48%. The study, taken as a whole, reports: With abundant cord blood beta clonotypes, insertions were fewer; memory repertoires showed no such pattern.

Comment on this clonotype: Its antigen is not identified.

Trimming cost V 6 bases and J 1 base; bases outside gene matches: 2. The CDR3 totals 15 residues. The same specimen was also included in a second study, on yellow fever vaccine responses in identical twins.

The sample taken for sequencing was CD4+ T cells sorted from blood. This chain connects TRBV12-3 or TRBV12-4 to TRBJ2-6, with 8 bases matching TRBD1. The sequence was obtained from a woman aged 18-35 years in good health. The CDR3 DNA sequence: TGTGCCAGCAGGTGGACAGGGTCTGGGGCCAACGTCCTGACTTTC. The encoded protein is CASRWTGSGANVLTF.